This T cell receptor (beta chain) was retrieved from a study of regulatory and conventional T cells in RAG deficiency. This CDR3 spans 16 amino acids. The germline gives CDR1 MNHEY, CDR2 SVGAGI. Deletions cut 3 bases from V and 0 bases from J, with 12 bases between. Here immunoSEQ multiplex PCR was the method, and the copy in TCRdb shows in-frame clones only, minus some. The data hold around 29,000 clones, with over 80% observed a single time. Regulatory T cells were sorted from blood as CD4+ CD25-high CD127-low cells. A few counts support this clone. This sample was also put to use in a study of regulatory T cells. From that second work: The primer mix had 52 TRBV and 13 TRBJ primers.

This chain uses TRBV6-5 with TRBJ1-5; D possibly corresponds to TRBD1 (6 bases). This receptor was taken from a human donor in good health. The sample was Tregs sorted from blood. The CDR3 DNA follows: TGTGCCAGCAGTTATATCCGGGACAATAGCAATCAGCCCCAGCATTTT. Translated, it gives CASSYIRDNSNQPQHF.